This T cell receptor (beta chain) is drawn from a study of T cells after yellow fever vaccination. This clonotype was detected a few times. Antigen specificity is unknown. TCRdb independently ran MiXCR on the 5' RACE reads; one entry per CDR3 protein. The table shows roughly 320,000 distinct CDR3 sequences, with 9.5% to 12% occurring only once. The study's findings and limits: Reappearing after the booster were most of the clones from primary vaccination (around 95% CD4, 85% to 90% CD8). Peak timing came faster in the weaker secondary response, day 5 versus 15.

The sequence was obtained from a man aged 18 to 29 who received the YFV17D yellow fever vaccine. The sequencing here drew on CD4+ T cells sorted from PBMCs, taken 45 days after the yellow fever booster vaccination.

DNA of the CDR3: TGCGCCAGCAGCCATTCCCAGCGGGGTGGAGATACGCAGTATTTT. Its protein product is CASSHSQRGGDTQYF. The chain joins TRBV4-3 to TRBJ2-3; 7 bases fit TRBD2. This CDR3 region has 15 residues. The J segment lost 5 bases and the V segment lost 3 bases, leaving 8 bases of the junction unmatched. Germline V lookup: CDR1 LGHNA, CDR2 YSLEER.